This entry lists 22 T cell receptor beta chains sequenced from one sample in a study of cytomegalovirus exposure and HLA in healthy donors. The PCR was carried out with 60 Vbeta primers and 13 Jbeta primers. Profiling relied on immunoSEQ multiplex PCR, and the TCRdb table lists in-frame clones only, not all of them. In the table there are 250,000 to 350,000 clones, about nine tenths of which are singletons. The sequenced sample was PBMCs. These receptors all come from a man aged 35 to 55 in good health and CMV-seropositive.

The rearrangement uses TRBV6-6 and TRBJ2-1, with no clear D. Germline-derived CDR1 and CDR2 are MNHNY and SVGAGI (reference sequence). Trimming cost V 5 bases and J 1 base, with 6 bases left between them. CDR3 length: 13 residues. This chain's CDR3 is CASSGVSYNEQFF. CDR3 nucleotides: TGTGCCAGCAGTGGAGTTTCCTACAATGAGCAGTTCTTC.

The chain employs TRBV14 and TRBJ2-1; TRBD2 aligns across 13 bases. J gave up 6 bases and V 4 bases, and 3 bases lay outside the gene matches. The CDR3 sequence is 15 residues long. Germline CDR1 and CDR2: SGHDN and FVKESK. CDR3 nucleotide sequence: TGTGCCAGCAGCCCCTGGACTAGCGGGGGCAATGAGCAGTTCTTC. This encodes CASSPWTSGGNEQFF.

The chain employs TRBV19 and TRBJ2-2; the match to TRBD2 covers 9 bases. This CDR3 comprises 17 residues. The germline V gene encodes CDR1 LNHDA and CDR2 SQIVND (reference sequence). V lost 3 bases to trimming and J lost 2 bases; unmatched junction nucleotides: 7. The CDR3 DNA is TGTGCCAGTAGTATGGTTAGCGGGAGTCGTAACACCGGGGAGCTGTTTTTT. Translation: CASSMVSGSRNTGELFF.

This sequence joins TRBV5-4 and TRBJ2-5; 9 positions match TRBD1. The V gene's germline CDR1 is SGHNT and CDR2 YYREEE (reference sequence). The CDR3 runs 13 residues. V shed 1 base and J 8 bases; nucleotides not matched to a gene: 3. CDR3 amino acids: CASSLRGQGTQYF. CDR3 nucleotides: TGTGCCAGCAGCTTGAGGGGACAGGGTACCCAGTACTTC.

The V and J genes are TRBV6-5 and TRBJ2-1; perhaps TRBD2 as D (6 bases). This CDR3 is 15 amino acids long. Trimming took 2 bases from V and 4 from J, leaving 12 bases between them. Germline CDR1 reads MNHEY; CDR2 reads SVGAGI. CDR3 region: CASSYAGGGYNEQFF. The CDR3, as DNA: TGTGCCAGCAGTTACGCCGGGGGAGGTTACAATGAGCAGTTCTTC.

The chain uses TRBV18 and TRBJ1-5; D not certain. Trimming shortened V by 3 bases and J by 6 bases, and 12 bases separated the two germline ends. The germline CDR1 and CDR2 sequences are KGHSH and LQKENI. This CDR3 has 14 residues. CDR3 protein: CASSPSGSGQPQHF. Here the CDR3 DNA reads TGTGCCAGCTCACCCTCCGGGTCGGGTCAGCCCCAGCATTTT.

This chain links TRBV9 with TRBJ1-1, with D maybe TRBD1 (6 bases). Germline CDR1 and CDR2: SGDLS and YYNGEE. Trimming took off 1 base at V and 2 bases at J, with 12 bases between the two ends. CDR3 length: 15 amino acids. This CDR3 reads CASSVTGSFNTEAFF. Here the CDR3 DNA reads TGTGCCAGCAGCGTAACAGGGAGCTTTAACACTGAAGCTTTCTTT.

V gene TRBV5-1 combines with J gene TRBJ1-2; 8 positions match TRBD1. The CDR3 runs to 17 residues. After removal of 4 bases from V and 0 bases from J, the junction contained 11 bases not matched to a gene. The germline V gene has CDR1 SGHRS and CDR2 YFSETQ. CDR3 bases: TGCGCCAGCAGCCCCTTACCGACAGGGGCTTCTAACTATGGCTACACCTTC. Protein product: CASSPLPTGASNYGYTF.

This clone was detected only a few times. The rearrangement joins TRBV7-3 to TRBJ2-3, with 9 bases identical to TRBD1. Germline CDR1 is SGHTA and CDR2 is FQGTGA. This CDR3 has 16 amino acids. V lost 4 bases, J lost 4 bases, and 9 bases stayed unmatched. This CDR3 is CASSSLDRGASDTQYF. The CDR3 DNA reads TGTGCCAGCAGCTCATTGGACAGGGGAGCATCAGATACGCAGTATTTT.

The chain is built from TRBV28 and TRBJ2-7; 7 positions match TRBD2. CDR3 size: 13 residues. J gave up 6 bases and V 5 bases, and 7 bases lay outside the gene matches. Germline V gene data show CDR1 as MDHEN and CDR2 as SYDVKM. In DNA, the CDR3 is TGTGCCAGCAGTCCCCTTGGCGGGAGCGAGCAGTACTTC. This sequence encodes CASSPLGGSEQYF.

The chain couples TRBV30 to TRBJ2-1; 7 bases map to TRBD2. V gave up 0 bases and J gave up 4 bases; unmatched junction bases: 6. There are 15 residues in the CDR3. Germline values: CDR1 GTSNPN, CDR2 SVGIG (reference sequence). The CDR3 region has the DNA TGTGCCTGGAGTGTGAGAGCGGGACCGTACAATGAGCAGTTCTTC. Its protein is CAWSVRAGPYNEQFF.

The chain employs TRBV19 and TRBJ1-1, with D unclear. Germline values: CDR1 LNHDA, CDR2 SQIVND (reference sequence). The CDR3 extends over 13 amino acids. V was pared by 1 base and J by 4 bases, with 7 bases between. The CDR3 reads CASSIVAGTEAFF. In DNA, the CDR3 is TGTGCCAGTAGTATAGTGGCGGGCACTGAAGCTTTCTTT.

There are a few counts of this clone. The chain uses TRBV28 and TRBJ1-4; D not certain. V gave up 7 bases and J gave up 0 bases, with 6 bases separating them. Germline CDR1 is MDHEN and CDR2 is SYDVKM. The CDR3 extends over 13 amino acids. In nucleotides, the CDR3 is TGTGCCAGCACCCTTCCAACTAATGAAAAACTGTTTTTT. It is translated as CASTLPTNEKLFF.

The table lists this clone with a count of one. The J gene is TRBJ2-3, the V gene TRBV2; possibly TRBD1 for D (6 bases). This CDR3 comprises 16 residues. Germline V gene sequence: CDR1 SNHLY, CDR2 FYNNEI. Trimming took 2 bases from V and 2 from J, leaving 14 bases between them. The CDR3 region is CASSEFRYRDTDTQYF. The CDR3 bases are TGTGCCAGCAGTGAATTCCGGTACAGGGACACAGATACGCAGTATTTT.

The chain uses TRBV7-6 and TRBJ2-1; D gene unclear. V was shortened by 2 bases and J by 4 bases, with 15 bases between the two germline ends. The CDR3 extends over 16 amino acids. The germline V gene encodes CDR1 SGHVS and CDR2 FNYEAQ. The CDR3 is CASSLYGPRAYNEQFF. The CDR3 DNA sequence: TGTGCCAGCAGCTTATATGGTCCTAGAGCGTACAATGAGCAGTTCTTC.

The rearrangement links TRBV10-3 to TRBJ2-6, with 10 positions matching TRBD1. Looked up from germline, CDR1 is ENHRY and CDR2 is SYGVKD. The V gene end was trimmed by 6 bases and the J gene end by 0 bases; junction bases not matched to a gene: 5. This CDR3 spans 17 amino acids. The CDR3 DNA sequence: TGTGCCATCAGGACAGGGGGCCGCAGCTCTGGGGCCAACGTCCTGACTTTC. Translated: CAIRTGGRSSGANVLTF.

V usage is TRBV7-8 and J usage is TRBJ2-1, with 9 bases matching TRBD1. This CDR3 region has 11 residues. The germline CDR1 and CDR2 sequences are SGHVS and FQNEAQ. V lost 5 bases and J lost 15; bases outside the gene matches: 5. The CDR3 loop is CASSGPGQGFF. The CDR3, as DNA: TGTGCCAGCAGCGGACCGGGACAGGGGTTCTTC.

The genes are TRBV2 and TRBJ2-7; D call uncertain. V gave up 6 bases and J gave up 7 bases, with 10 bases separating them. The CDR3 is made up of 11 amino acids. In germline, CDR1 is SNHLY, CDR2 FYNNEI. The CDR3 DNA reads TGTGCCAGCAGAGCGATTCGTGAGCAGTACTTC. Translating it yields CASRAIREQYF.

The chain carries TRBV28 and TRBJ2-7, with TRBD1 identical over 7 bases. The CDR3 runs 14 residues. Germline V gene data show CDR1 as MDHEN and CDR2 as SYDVKM. V trimming: 6 bases; J trimming: 2 bases; junction bases outside the gene matches: 7. This CDR3 reads CASSTETGPYEQYF. CDR3 bases: TGTGCCAGCAGCACGGAGACAGGGCCCTACGAGCAGTACTTC.

The sample holds one count of this clone. The chain carries TRBV27 and TRBJ2-7; TRBD1 might be the D (6 bases). Germline V gene data show CDR1 as MNHEY and CDR2 as SMNVEV (reference sequence). CDR3 length equals 13 residues. Trimming took 5 bases from V and 5 from J, leaving 13 bases between them. CDR3 residues: CASSLQGTHEQYF. DNA of the CDR3: TGTGCCAGCAGTCTTCAGGGGACCCACGAGCAGTACTTC.

The chain combines TRBV28 with TRBJ1-2; 9 positions agree with TRBD1. Germline assignment: CDR1 MDHEN and CDR2 SYDVKM. The junction had 23 bases not matched to a gene; V was cut back by 4 bases and J by 5 bases. This CDR3 is 20 amino acids long. CDR3 residues: CASSSVGALIPRDRAYGYTF. CDR3 bases: TGTGCCAGCAGTTCGGTCGGGGCCCTAATACCCCGGGACAGGGCTTATGGCTACACCTTC.

The J gene is TRBJ2-7, the V gene TRBV19; 14 positions agree with TRBD2. The CDR3 extends over 17 amino acids. Germline CDR1 and CDR2: LNHDA and SQIVND (reference sequence). J was trimmed by 4 bases and V by 6 bases; bases with no gene match: 11. The CDR3 nucleotides are TGTGCCAGTAGCCCAAACCCGGGACTAGCGGGGGCGTACGAGCAGTACTTC. Protein product: CASSPNPGLAGAYEQYF. The full variable domain, completed using reference TRBV19 and TRBJ2-7, is DGGITQSPKYLFRKEGQNVTLSCEQNLNHDAMYWYRQDPGQGLRLIYYSQIVNDFQKGDIAEGYSVSREKKESFPLTVTSAQKNPTAFYLCASSPNPGLAGAYEQYFGPGTRLTVT.